Below, 16 T cell receptor beta chains from the same sample are listed, as sequenced in a study of control samples from healthy donors and cancer patients. Here immunoSEQ multiplex PCR was the method, and the copy in TCRdb shows in-frame clones only, minus some. The sample holds roughly 48,000 clones; about 91% are singletons and the top ten take around a fifth. The source material was PBMCs. The receptor source for this set is a woman between 35 and 50 years old with head and neck cancer.

This chain joins TRBV7-3 and TRBJ1-1; no clear D gene. V gave up 0 bases and J gave up 1 base, with 9 bases separating them. This CDR3 comprises 15 residues. In germline, CDR1 is SGHTA, CDR2 FQGTGA. CDR3 loop: CASSLTGLKNTEAFF. Here the CDR3 DNA reads TGTGCCAGCAGCTTAACGGGGTTAAAGAACACTGAAGCTTTCTTT. The whole variable domain, filled in from reference TRBV7-3 and TRBJ1-1, reads GAGVSQTPSNKVTEKGKYVELRCDPISGHTALYWYRQSLGQGPEFLIYFQGTGAADDSGLPNDRFFAVRPEGSVSTLKIQRTERGDSAVYLCASSLTGLKNTEAFFGQGTRLTVV.

The chain recombines TRBV27 with TRBJ2-2; perhaps TRBD2 as D (5 bases). The CDR3 length is 16 residues. Germline V gene lookup returns CDR1 MNHEY and CDR2 SMNVEV (reference sequence). The V and J ends lost 4 bases and 5 bases respectively, with 17 bases between them. The CDR3 protein is CASSSAAEWVTGELFF. The CDR3 DNA is TGTGCCAGCAGTTCCGCAGCGGAGTGGGTTACCGGGGAGCTGTTTTTT.

The chain is built from TRBV30 and TRBJ1-1; D ambiguous. CDR3 size: 13 residues. V lost 1 base and J lost 1, with 7 bases in between. Germline V lookup: CDR1 GTSNPN, CDR2 SVGIG (reference sequence). This CDR3 reads CAWSASENTEAFF. The CDR3 DNA sequence: TGTGCCTGGAGTGCTAGTGAGAACACTGAAGCTTTCTTT.

The J gene is TRBJ1-5, the V gene TRBV7-2; D gene ambiguous. From germline, CDR1 is SGHTA and CDR2 FQGNSA. V gave up 2 bases and J gave up 3 bases, with 11 bases separating them. The CDR3 runs to 15 residues. CDR3 amino acids: CASSLLGRFNQPQHF. In DNA form, the CDR3 reads TGTGCCAGCAGCTTATTGGGCCGGTTCAATCAGCCCCAGCATTTT.

This chain connects TRBV30 to TRBJ1-2, with D perhaps TRBD1 (6 bases). The CDR3 is made up of 13 amino acids. Germline CDR1 and CDR2: GTSNPN and SVGIG (reference sequence). Trimming took 0 bases from V and 7 from J, leaving 12 bases between them. CDR3: CAWSVQGWGGYTF. CDR3 nucleotide sequence: TGTGCCTGGAGTGTACAGGGATGGGGTGGCTACACCTTC.

The V call is TRBV29-1, the J call TRBJ2-1; a weak D match, TRBD2 (6 bases). Germline V gene lookup returns CDR1 SQVTM and CDR2 ANQGSEA. The V and J ends lost 3 bases and 10 bases respectively, with 19 bases between them. The CDR3 extends over 14 amino acids. The DNA of the CDR3 is TGCAGCGTTGAGGGACGTAGGCGGGCGGGAGAGCAGTTCTTC. It translates to CSVEGRRRAGEQFF.

This chain links TRBV2 with TRBJ1-1; D is perhaps TRBD1 (5 bases). Trimming took off 5 bases at V and 1 base at J, with 14 bases between the two ends. Per germline, CDR1 SNHLY and CDR2 FYNNEI. There are 15 residues in the CDR3. The CDR3 reads CASSFWGIENTEAFF. DNA for the CDR3: TGTGCCAGCAGTTTTTGGGGCATCGAGAACACTGAAGCTTTCTTT.

The table lists this clone with a few counts. The chain links TRBV30 to TRBJ1-5; D unclear. Germline lookup yields CDR1 GTSNPN and CDR2 SVGIG (reference sequence). V was pared by 0 bases and J by 1 base, with 4 bases between. The CDR3 has 13 residues. Written as DNA, the CDR3 is TGTGCCTGGAGTGTTGACAGCAATCAGCCCCAGCATTTT. This sequence encodes CAWSVDSNQPQHF.

This rearrangement joins TRBV19 to TRBJ1-2; D ambiguous. Trimming removed 8 bases at V and 14 bases at J, with 12 bases between. The CDR3 is 9 amino acids. Germline assignment: CDR1 LNHDA and CDR2 SQIVND (reference sequence). The chain's CDR3 is CASGTHSTF. The CDR3 nucleotides read TGTGCCAGTGGTACCCACTCTACCTTC.

This sequence joins TRBV5-1 and TRBJ1-2; D ambiguous. Trimming removed 4 bases at V and 4 bases at J, with 11 bases between. The CDR3 spans 13 residues. From germline, CDR1 is SGHRS and CDR2 YFSETQ. The CDR3 spells CASSHGFGYGYTF. For the CDR3, the DNA is TGCGCCAGCAGCCATGGCTTCGGCTATGGCTACACCTTC. The full variable domain, in which reference TRBV5-1 and TRBJ1-2 provide the parts outside the CDR3, is KAGVTQTPRYLIKTRGQQVTLSCSPISGHRSVSWYQQTPGQGLQFLFEYFSETQRNKGNFPGRFSGRQFSNSRSEMNVSTLELGDSALYLCASSHGFGYGYTFGSGTRLTVV.

The chain recombines TRBV11-3 with TRBJ2-1, with 11 bases aligning to TRBD1. The V gene end was trimmed by 5 bases and the J gene end by 7 bases; junction bases not matched to a gene: 7. The CDR3 covers 15 residues. Germline CDR1 is SGHNT and CDR2 is YENEEA. CDR3 amino acids: CASSRGQGANNEQFF. Written as DNA, the CDR3 is TGTGCCAGCAGCCGAGGACAGGGGGCTAATAATGAGCAGTTCTTC. Supplemented by reference TRBV11-3 and TRBJ2-1, the full variable domain reads EAGVVQSPRYKIIEKKQPVAFWCNPISGHNTLYWYLQNLGQGPELLIRYENEEAVDDSQLPKDRFSAERLKGVDSTLKIQPAELGDSAVYLCASSRGQGANNEQFFGPGTRLTVL.

This chain joins TRBV5-1 and TRBJ1-3; 9 positions agree with TRBD1. V gave up 3 bases and J gave up 8 bases; unmatched junction bases: 9. From germline, CDR1 is SGHRS and CDR2 YFSETQ. The CDR3 spans 15 residues. The chain's CDR3 is CASSSRTGERDTIYF. CDR3 in DNA: TGCGCCAGCAGCTCCCGGACAGGGGAGCGTGACACCATATATTTT.

The rearrangement uses TRBV5-1 and TRBJ1-5, with D unclear. CDR1 SGHRS and CDR2 YFSETQ come from the germline V gene. Trimming shortened V by 1 base and J by 0 bases, and 2 bases separated the two germline ends. This CDR3 spans 13 amino acids. The CDR3 bases are TGCGCCAGCAGCTTGAGTAGCAATCAGCCCCAGCATTTT. Translated, it gives CASSLSSNQPQHF.

This clone was detected only a few times. This sequence joins TRBV27 and TRBJ2-7; D uncertain. The germline CDR1 and CDR2 sequences are MNHEY and SMNVEV (reference sequence). Trimming left V 0 bases short and J 5 bases short, with 8 bases between. This CDR3 has 13 amino acids. The CDR3 nucleotides read TGTGCCAGCAGTTTATCGACGGGTAACGAGCAGTACTTC. Amino acids: CASSLSTGNEQYF.

The V call is TRBV21-1, the J call TRBJ1-5. TRBV21-1 constitutes a pseudogene. The CDR3 is 16 residues long. For the CDR3, the DNA is TGTGCCAGCAACCCACGAGGGGGGCTTAGCAATCAGCCCCAGCATTTT. Translation: CASNPRGGLSNQPQHF.

The gene calls are TRBV4-1 and TRBJ1-1; unclear D gene. The germline CDR1 and CDR2 sequences are MGHRA and YSYEKL. The CDR3 runs to 15 residues. V was trimmed by 3 bases and J by 0 bases, leaving 11 bases between them. CDR3: CASSQASLMNTEAFF. DNA for the CDR3: TGCGCCAGCAGCCAGGCGAGCCTCATGAACACTGAAGCTTTCTTT.